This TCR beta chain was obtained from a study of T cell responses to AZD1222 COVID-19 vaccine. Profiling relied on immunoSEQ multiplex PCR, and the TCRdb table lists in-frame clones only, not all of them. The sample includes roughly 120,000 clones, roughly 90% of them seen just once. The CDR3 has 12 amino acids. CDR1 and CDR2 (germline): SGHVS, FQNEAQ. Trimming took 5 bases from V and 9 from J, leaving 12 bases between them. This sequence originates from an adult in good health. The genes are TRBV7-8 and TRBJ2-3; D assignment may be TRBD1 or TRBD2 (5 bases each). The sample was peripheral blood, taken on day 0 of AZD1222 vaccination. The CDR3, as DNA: TGTGCCAGCAGCCTCGGGACCGCGACGCAGTATTTT. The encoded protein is CASSLGTATQYF.